These T cell receptor beta chains were read from a single sample in a study of neoadjuvant anti-PD-1 for oral cavity cancer. TCRdb's copy holds only in-frame clones and misses some; the assay was immunoSEQ multiplex PCR. The sample lists around 65,000 clones, around 85% occurring once. The starting material was PBMCs, obtained after nivolumab (anti-PD-1) treatment. Source of these receptors: a person between 40 and 85 years old with oral cavity squamous cell carcinoma. CDR3s include the opening cysteine and the closing phenylalanine or tryptophan. D genes are given only for firm matches. Clone size, where shown, is once, few, many, or a class for clones that have expanded.

J gene	clone size	D gene	V gene	CDR3 DNA	CDR3 protein
TRBJ2-7	.	.	TRBV29-1	TGCAGCGCCAGGAGTGGGGCAAGGTACGAGCAGTACTTC	CSARSGARYEQYF
TRBJ2-7	.	.	TRBV29-1	TGCAGCGTTGAAGATCCGGGACTCTACGAGCAGTACTTC	CSVEDPGLYEQYF
TRBJ2-5	.	.	TRBV5-1	TGCGCCAGCAGCTACAACGGGGGCCAAGAGACCCAGTACTTC	CASSYNGGQETQYF
TRBJ1-1	.	.	TRBV10-1	TGCGCCAGCAGTGATTCCCGGCCGGGCAGAATGAACACTGAAGCTTTCTTT	CASSDSRPGRMNTEAFF
TRBJ1-2	.	.	TRBV21-1	TGTGCCAGCAGCAACCCGTCGGGACAGGGACCTTCCGATTGCTACACCTTC	CASSNPSGQGPSDCYTF
TRBJ1-1	few	.	TRBV6-6	TGTGCCAGCAGTTACGACCCATTAAGGACGAGCGCTGAAGCTTTCTTT	CASSYDPLRTSAEAFF
TRBJ2-7	.	TRBD2	TRBV2	TGTGCCAGCACCGTGACTAGCCTAACCCACGAGCAGTACTTC	CASTVTSLTHEQYF
TRBJ1-2	.	.	TRBV7-2	TGTGCCAGCAGCCCGGGCCTAAACTATGGCTACACCTTC	CASSPGLNYGYTF
TRBJ1-1	.	.	TRBV7-6	TGTGCCAGCAGCCCTCAGGGAAAATTAGGCACTGAAGCTTTCTTT	CASSPQGKLGTEAFF
TRBJ2-1	.	.	TRBV10-3	TGTGCCATCAGTGAGTCTGAGGACAATGAGCAGTTCTTC	CAISESEDNEQFF
TRBJ2-7	.	.	TRBV6-5	TGTGCCAGCAGCTTACAGGGAATGGCCGAGCAGTACTTC	CASSLQGMAEQYF
TRBJ2-2	.	.	TRBV4-2	TGTGCCAGCAGCCAAGGGGACATGAACACCGGGGAGCTGTTTTTT	CASSQGDMNTGELFF
TRBJ1-3	.	.	TRBV29-1	TGCAGCGTTGAGGACGACACCATATATTTT	CSVEDDTIYF
TRBJ1-3	.	TRBD1	TRBV4-2	TGTGCCAGCAGCCTGAGACCGACACAATCCGGGACAGCTGGAAACACCATATATTTT	CASSLRPTQSGTAGNTIYF
TRBJ2-2	.	.	TRBV5-5	TGTGCCAGCAGCAATGACACGAACACCGGGGAGCTGTTTTTT	CASSNDTNTGELFF
TRBJ1-1	.	.	TRBV20-1	TGCAGTGCTACCCTCAACTGGGGGGCTTTCTTT	CSATLNWGAFF
TRBJ2-5	.	TRBD2	TRBV11-2	TGTGCCAGCAGCCTAGCGGGGGGTTCGCGTGGAGAGACCCAGTACTTC	CASSLAGGSRGETQYF
TRBJ2-2	.	TRBD2	TRBV5-1	TGCGCCAGCAGCTTCAGCGGGACCAGGGACACCGGGGAGCTGTTTTTT	CASSFSGTRDTGELFF
TRBJ1-5	.	.	TRBV18	TGTGCCAGCTCACTGACGTATGAGAGCAATCAGCCCCAGCATTTT	CASSLTYESNQPQHF
TRBJ1-1	.	.	TRBV29-1	TGCAGCGTTGTTGACCCATGGAACACTGAAGCTTTCTTT	CSVVDPWNTEAFF
TRBJ2-5	.	TRBD1	TRBV9	TGTGCCAGCAGCGTCAGACCGACAGGGGGCCAAGAGACCCAGTACTTC	CASSVRPTGGQETQYF
TRBJ2-7	few	.	TRBV7-2	TGTGCCAGCAGCTTGAGGTACGAGCAGTACTTC	CASSLRYEQYF
TRBJ1-4	.	.	TRBV5-1	TGCGCCAGCAGCTTGGAGGGTTGGGACGGTGATGAAAAACTGTTTTTT	CASSLEGWDGDEKLFF
TRBJ2-7	few	.	TRBV5-1	TGCGCCAGCAGCTCCGGGACTCGCGAGCAGTACTTC	CASSSGTREQYF